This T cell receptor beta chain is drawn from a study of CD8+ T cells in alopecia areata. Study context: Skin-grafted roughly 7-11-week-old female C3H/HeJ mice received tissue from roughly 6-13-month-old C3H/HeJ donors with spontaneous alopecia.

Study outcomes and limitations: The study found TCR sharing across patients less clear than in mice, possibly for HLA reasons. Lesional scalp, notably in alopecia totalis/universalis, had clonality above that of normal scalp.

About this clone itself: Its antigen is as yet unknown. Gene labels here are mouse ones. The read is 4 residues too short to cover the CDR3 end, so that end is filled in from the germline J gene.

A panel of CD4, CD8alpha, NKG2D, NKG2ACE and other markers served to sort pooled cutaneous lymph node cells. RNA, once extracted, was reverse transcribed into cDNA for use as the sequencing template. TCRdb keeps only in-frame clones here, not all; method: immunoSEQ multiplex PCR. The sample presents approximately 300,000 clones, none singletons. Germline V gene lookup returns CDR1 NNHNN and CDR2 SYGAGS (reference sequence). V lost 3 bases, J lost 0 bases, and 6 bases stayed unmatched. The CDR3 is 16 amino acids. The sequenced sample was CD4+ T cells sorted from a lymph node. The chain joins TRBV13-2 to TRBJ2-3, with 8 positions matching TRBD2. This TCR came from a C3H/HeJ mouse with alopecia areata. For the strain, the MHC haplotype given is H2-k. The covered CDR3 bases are TGTGCCAGCGGTGCCGGGGGGGCGCTTAGTGCAGAA. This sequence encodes CASGAGGALSAE. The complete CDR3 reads CASGAGGALSAETLYF.